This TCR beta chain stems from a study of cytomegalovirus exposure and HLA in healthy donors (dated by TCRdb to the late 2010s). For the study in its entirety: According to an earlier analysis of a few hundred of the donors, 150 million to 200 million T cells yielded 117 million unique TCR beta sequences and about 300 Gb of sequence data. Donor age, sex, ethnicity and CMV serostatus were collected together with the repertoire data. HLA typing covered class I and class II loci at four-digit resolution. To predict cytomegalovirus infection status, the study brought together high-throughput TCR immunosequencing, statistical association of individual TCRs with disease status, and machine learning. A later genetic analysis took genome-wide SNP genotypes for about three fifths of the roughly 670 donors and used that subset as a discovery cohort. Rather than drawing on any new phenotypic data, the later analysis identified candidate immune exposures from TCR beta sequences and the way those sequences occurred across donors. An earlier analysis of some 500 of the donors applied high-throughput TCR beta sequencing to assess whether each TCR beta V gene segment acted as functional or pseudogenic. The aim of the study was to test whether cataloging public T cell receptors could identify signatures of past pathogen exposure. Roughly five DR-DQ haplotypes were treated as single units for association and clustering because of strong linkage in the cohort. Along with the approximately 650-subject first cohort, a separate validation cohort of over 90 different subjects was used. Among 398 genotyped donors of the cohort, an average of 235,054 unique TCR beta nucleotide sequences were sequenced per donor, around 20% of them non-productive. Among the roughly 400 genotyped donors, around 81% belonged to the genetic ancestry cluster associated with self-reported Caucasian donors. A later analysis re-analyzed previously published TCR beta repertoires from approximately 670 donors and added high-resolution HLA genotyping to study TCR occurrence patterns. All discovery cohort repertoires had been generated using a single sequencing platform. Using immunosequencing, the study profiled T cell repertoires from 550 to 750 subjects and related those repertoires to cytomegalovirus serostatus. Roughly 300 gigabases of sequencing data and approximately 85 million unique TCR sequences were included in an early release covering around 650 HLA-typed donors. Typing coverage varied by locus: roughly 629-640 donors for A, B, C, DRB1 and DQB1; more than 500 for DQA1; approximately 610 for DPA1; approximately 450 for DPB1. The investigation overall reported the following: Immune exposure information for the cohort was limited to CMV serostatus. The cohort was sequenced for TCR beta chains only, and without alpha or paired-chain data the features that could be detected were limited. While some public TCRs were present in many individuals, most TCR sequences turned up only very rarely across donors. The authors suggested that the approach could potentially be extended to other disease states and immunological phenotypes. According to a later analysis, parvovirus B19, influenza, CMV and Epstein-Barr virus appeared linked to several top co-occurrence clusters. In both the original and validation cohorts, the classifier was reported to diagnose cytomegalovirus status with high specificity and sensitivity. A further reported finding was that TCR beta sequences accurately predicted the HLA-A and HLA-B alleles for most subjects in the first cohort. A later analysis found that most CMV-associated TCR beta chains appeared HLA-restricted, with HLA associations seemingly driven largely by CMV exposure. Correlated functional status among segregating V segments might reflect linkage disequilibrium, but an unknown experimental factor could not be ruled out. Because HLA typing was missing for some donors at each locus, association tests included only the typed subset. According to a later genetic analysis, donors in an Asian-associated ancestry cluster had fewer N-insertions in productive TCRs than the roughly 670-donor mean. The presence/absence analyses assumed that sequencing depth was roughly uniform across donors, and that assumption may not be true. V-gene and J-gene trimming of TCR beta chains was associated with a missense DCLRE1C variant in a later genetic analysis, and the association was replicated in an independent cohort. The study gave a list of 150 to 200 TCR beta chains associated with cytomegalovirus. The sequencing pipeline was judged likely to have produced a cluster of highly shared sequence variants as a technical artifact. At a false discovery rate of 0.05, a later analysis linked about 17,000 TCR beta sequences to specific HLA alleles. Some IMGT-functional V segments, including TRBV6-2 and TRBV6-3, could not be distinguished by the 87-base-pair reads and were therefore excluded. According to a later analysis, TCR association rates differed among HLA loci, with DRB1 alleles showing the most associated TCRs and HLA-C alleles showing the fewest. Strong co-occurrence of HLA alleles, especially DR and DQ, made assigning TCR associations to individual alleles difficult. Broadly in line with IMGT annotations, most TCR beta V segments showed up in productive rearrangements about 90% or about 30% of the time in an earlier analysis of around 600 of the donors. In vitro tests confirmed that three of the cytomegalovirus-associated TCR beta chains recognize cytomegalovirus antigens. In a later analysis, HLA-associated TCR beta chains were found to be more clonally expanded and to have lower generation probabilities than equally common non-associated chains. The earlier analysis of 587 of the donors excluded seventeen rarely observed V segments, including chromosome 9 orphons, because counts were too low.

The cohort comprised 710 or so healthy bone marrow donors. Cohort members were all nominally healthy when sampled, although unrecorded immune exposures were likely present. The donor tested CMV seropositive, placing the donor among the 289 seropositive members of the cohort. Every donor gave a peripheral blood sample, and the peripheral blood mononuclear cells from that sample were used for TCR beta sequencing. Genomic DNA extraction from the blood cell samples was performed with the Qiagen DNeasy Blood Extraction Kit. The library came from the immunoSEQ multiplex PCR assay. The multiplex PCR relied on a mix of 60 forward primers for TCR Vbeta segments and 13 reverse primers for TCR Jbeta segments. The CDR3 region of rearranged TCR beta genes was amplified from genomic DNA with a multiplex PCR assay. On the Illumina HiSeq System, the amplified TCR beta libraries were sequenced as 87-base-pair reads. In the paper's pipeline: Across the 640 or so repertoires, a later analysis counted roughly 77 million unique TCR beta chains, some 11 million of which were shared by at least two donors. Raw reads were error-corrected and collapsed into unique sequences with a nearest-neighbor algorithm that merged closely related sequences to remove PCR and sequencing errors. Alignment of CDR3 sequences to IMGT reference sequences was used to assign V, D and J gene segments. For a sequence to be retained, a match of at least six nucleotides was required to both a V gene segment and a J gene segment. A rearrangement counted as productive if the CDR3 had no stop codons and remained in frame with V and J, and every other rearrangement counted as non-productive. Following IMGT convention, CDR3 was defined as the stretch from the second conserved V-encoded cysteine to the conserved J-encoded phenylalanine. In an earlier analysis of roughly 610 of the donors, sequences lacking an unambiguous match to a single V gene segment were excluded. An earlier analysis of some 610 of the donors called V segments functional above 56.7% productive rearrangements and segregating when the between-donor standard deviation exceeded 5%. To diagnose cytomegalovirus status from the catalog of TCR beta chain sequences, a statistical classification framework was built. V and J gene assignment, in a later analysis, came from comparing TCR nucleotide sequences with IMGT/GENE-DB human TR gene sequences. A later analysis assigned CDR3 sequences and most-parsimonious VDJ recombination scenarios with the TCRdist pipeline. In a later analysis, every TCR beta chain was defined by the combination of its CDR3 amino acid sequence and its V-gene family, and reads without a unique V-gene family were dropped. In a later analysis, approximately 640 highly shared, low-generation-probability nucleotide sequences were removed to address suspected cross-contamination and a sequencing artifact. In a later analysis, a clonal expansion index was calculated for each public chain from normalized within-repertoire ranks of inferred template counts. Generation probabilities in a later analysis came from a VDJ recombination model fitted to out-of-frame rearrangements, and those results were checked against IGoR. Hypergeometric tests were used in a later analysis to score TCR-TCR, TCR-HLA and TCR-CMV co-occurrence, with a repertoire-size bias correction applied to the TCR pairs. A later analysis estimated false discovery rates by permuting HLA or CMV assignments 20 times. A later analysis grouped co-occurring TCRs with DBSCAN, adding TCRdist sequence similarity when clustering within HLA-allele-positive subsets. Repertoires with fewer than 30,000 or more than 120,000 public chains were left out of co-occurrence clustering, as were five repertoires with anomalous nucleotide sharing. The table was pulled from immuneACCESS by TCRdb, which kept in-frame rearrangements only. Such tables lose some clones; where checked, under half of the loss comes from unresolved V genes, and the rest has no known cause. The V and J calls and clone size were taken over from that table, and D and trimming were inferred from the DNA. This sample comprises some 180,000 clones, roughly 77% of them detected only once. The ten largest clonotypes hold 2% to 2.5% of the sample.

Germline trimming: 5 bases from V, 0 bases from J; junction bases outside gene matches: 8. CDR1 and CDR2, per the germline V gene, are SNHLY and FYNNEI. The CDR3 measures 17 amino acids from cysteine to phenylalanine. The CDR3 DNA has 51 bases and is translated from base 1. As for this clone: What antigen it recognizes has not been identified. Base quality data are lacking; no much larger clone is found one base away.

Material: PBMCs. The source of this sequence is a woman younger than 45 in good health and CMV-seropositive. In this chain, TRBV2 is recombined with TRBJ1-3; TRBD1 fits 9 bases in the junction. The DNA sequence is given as TGTGCCAGCAGTCCTGGACAGGGGTTTGCCTCTGGAAACACCATATATTTT. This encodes CASSPGQGFASGNTIYF.